A selection of T cell receptor beta chains follows, all from one sample in a study of cytomegalovirus exposure and HLA in healthy donors. TCRdb's copy holds only in-frame clones and misses some; the assay was immunoSEQ multiplex PCR. Of about 120,000 clones listed, approximately 87% are singletons. The sequencing input was PBMCs. The receptors here all came from a woman in her late teens or twenties in good health and CMV-seropositive. Both conserved end residues are part of each CDR3. The D gene is left open where the match is weak. The listing skips clone size in some rows; elsewhere it reads once, few, many or a size class.

clone_size | d_call | j_call | v_call | cdr3_nt | cdr3_aa
NA | NA | TRBJ1-4 | TRBV4-1 | TGCGCCAGCAGCCAAGATCCACACAGCACTAATGAAAAACTGTTTTTT | CASSQDPHSTNEKLFF
NA | NA | TRBJ2-4 | TRBV5-1 | TGCGCCAGCAGCTTGGCCGTGGGAGGCAAAAACATTCAGTACTTC | CASSLAVGGKNIQYF
NA | NA | TRBJ1-1 | TRBV30 | TGTGCCTGGTTCCAGGGGAGCACTGAAGCTTTCTTT | CAWFQGSTEAFF
NA | NA | TRBJ2-2 | TRBV9 | TGTGCCAGCAGCGTATTAATGACCGGGGAGCTGTTTTTT | CASSVLMTGELFF
NA | NA | TRBJ2-1 | TRBV7-2 | TGTGCCAGCAGCTTAGTGGGAGATGAGCAGTTCTTC | CASSLVGDEQFF
NA | NA | TRBJ2-7 | TRBV5-5 | TGTGCCAGCAGCTTGGTGGTATCTCGGTCCCACTACGAGCAGTACTTC | CASSLVVSRSHYEQYF
once | NA | TRBJ1-4 | TRBV19 | TGTGCCGGAAGGAGGGCAGCTGGAAAACTGTTTTTT | CAGRRAAGKLFF
NA | TRBD2 | TRBJ2-1 | TRBV29-1 | TGCAGCGCTCGACTAGCGGGAGGGCCCAGTGAGCAGTTCTTC | CSARLAGGPSEQFF
NA | TRBD1 | TRBJ2-5 | TRBV15 | TGTGCCACCAGCAGAAGCCGGGACAGGGGTGAGACCCAGTACTTC | CATSRSRDRGETQYF
NA | NA | TRBJ2-2 | TRBV5-4 | TGTGCCAGCAGCTGGCAGGGTAGCACCGGGGAGCTGTTTTTT | CASSWQGSTGELFF
NA | TRBD1 | TRBJ1-1 | TRBV9 | TGTGCCAGCTCAACGGGACAGCTGACGAACACTGAAGCTTTCTTT | CASSTGQLTNTEAFF
NA | NA | TRBJ2-2 | TRBV7-2 | TGTGCCAGCAGCTTAGCAGGGGGAAAGGCCGGGGAGCTGTTTTTT | CASSLAGGKAGELFF
NA | NA | TRBJ1-1 | TRBV29-1 | TGCAGCGTCTCGGGACACCCCAACACTGAAGCTTTCTTT | CSVSGHPNTEAFF
NA | TRBD1 | TRBJ1-4 | TRBV6-6 | TGTGCCAGCACCAAACCGGGACAGGTACCACTGTTTTTT | CASTKPGQVPLFF
NA | NA | TRBJ2-7 | TRBV30 | TGTGCCTGGAGTGTACAAGCGGGTCCCTACGAGCAGTACTTC | CAWSVQAGPYEQYF